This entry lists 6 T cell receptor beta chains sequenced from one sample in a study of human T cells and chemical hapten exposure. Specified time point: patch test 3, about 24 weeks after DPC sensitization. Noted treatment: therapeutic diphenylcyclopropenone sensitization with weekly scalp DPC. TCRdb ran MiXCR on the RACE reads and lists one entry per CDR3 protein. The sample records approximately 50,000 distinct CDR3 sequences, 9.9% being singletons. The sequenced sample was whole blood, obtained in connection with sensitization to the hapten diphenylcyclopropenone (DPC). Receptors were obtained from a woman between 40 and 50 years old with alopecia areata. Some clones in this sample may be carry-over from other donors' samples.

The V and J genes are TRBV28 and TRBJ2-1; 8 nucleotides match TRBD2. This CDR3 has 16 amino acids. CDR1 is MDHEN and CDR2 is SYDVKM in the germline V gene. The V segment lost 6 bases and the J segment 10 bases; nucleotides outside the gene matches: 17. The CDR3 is CASSPKHGGASLEQFF. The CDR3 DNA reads TGTGCCAGCAGCCCAAAGCACGGGGGGGCGAGTCTGGAGCAGTTCTTC.

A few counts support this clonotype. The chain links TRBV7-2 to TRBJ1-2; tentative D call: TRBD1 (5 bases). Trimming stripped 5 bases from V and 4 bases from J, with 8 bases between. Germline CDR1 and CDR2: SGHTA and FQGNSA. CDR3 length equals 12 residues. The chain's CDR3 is CASSGTFYGYTF. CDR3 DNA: TGTGCCAGCAGCGGGACCTTCTATGGCTACACCTTC.

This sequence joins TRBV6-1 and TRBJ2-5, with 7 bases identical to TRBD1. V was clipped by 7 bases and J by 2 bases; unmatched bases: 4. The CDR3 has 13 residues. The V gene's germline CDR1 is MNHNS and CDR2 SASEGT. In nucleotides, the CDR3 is TGTGCCAGCACCGGGACAGCACAAGAGACCCAGTACTTC. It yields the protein CASTGTAQETQYF.

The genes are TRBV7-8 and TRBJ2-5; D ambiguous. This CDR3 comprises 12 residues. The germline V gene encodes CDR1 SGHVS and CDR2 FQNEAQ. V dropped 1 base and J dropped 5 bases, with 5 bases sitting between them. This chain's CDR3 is CASSLVLETQYF. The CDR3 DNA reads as TGTGCCAGCAGCTTAGTCCTGGAGACCCAGTACTTC.

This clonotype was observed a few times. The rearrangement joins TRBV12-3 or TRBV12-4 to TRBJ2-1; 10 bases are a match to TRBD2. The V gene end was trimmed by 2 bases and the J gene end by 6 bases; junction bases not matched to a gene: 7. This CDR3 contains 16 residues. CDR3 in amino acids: CASSLRSGGVFNEQFF. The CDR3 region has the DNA TGTGCCAGCAGTTTAAGGAGCGGGGGGGTATTCAATGAGCAGTTCTTC.

The CDR3 DNA follows: TGCGCCAGCAGCCAAGATTATAACGGGCCTATGGCTCGTACCTTC. Amino acids: CASSQDYNGPMARTF. This sequence joins TRBV4-1 and TRBJ1-2; D is ambiguous. The CDR3 sequence is 15 residues long. Trimming removed 0 bases at V and 14 bases at J, with 22 bases between. CDR1 is MGHRA, CDR2 YSYEKL, per germline.